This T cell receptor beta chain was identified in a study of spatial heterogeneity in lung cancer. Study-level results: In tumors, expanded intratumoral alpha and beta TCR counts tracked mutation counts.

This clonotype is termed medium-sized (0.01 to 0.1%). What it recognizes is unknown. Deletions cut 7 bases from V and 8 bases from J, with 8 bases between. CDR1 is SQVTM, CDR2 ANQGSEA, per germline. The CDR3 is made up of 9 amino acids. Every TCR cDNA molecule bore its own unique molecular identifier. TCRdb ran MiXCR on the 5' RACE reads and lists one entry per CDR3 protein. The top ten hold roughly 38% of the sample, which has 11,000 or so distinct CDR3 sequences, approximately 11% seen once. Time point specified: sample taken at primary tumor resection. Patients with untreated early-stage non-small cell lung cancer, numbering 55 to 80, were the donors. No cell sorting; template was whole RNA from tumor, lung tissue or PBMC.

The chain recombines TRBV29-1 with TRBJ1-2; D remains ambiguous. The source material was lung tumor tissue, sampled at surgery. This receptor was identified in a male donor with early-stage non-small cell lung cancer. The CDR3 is CSAREGYTF. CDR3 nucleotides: TGCAGCGCCCGAGAGGGCTACACCTTC. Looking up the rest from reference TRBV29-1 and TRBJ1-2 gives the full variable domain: SAVISQKPSRDICQRGTSLTIQCQVDSQVTMMFWYRQQPGQSLTLIATANQGSEATYESGFVIDKFPISRPNLTFSTLTVSNMSPEDSSIYLCSAREGYTFGSGTRLTVV.